The 16 T cell receptor beta chains below come from one sample, sequenced in a study of cytomegalovirus exposure and HLA in healthy donors. It was with 60 Vbeta and 13 Jbeta primers that the PCR ran. Sequencing used immunoSEQ multiplex PCR; TCRdb keeps in-frame clones, though not all of them. The table includes around 140,000 clones, around 80% detected once. Material: PBMCs. The receptors here all came from a woman aged 40-49 years in good health and CMV-seronegative.

The J gene is TRBJ2-4, the V gene TRBV28; 9 nucleotides line up with TRBD2. This CDR3 has 21 residues. Germline trimming cut 2 bases from V and 0 bases from J; bases unmatched to any gene: 17. CDR1 MDHEN and CDR2 SYDVKM come from the germline V gene. The CDR3 bases are TGTGCCAGCAGTTTACCATCAACGCGGGAGGGCCGACAGATAGCCAAAAACATTCAGTACTTC. Its translation is CASSLPSTREGRQIAKNIQYF. The full variable domain, with the rest looked up from reference TRBV28 and TRBJ2-4, is DVKVTQSSRYLVKRTGEKVFLECVQDMDHENMFWYRQDPGLGLRLIYFSYDVKMKEKGDIPEGYSVSREKKERFSLILESASTNQTSMYLCASSLPSTREGRQIAKNIQYFGAGTRLSVL.

V and J are TRBV5-1 and TRBJ2-5; TRBD2 agrees at 9 bases. This CDR3 is 17 amino acids long. Germline V lookup: CDR1 SGHRS, CDR2 YFSETQ. With V trimmed by 4 bases and J by 5 bases, 15 bases remained unmatched. In nucleotides, the CDR3 is TGCGCCAGCAGCACTGCCGGTAGCGGGAGAATGGGGGAGACCCAGTACTTC. The encoded protein is CASSTAGSGRMGETQYF.

V gene TRBV18 combines with J gene TRBJ2-7, with TRBD1 identical over 8 bases. Looked up from germline, CDR1 is KGHSH and CDR2 is LQKENI. This CDR3 contains 16 residues. Losses at the gene ends were 5 bases for V and 7 bases for J; bases not matched to a gene: 16. CDR3 in amino acids: CASSDSRTGLSWEQYF. CDR3 DNA sequence: TGTGCCAGCTCAGACTCACGGACAGGGCTAAGCTGGGAGCAGTACTTC.

V and J are TRBV9 and TRBJ2-2; a weak D match, TRBD1 (5 bases). CDR1 is SGDLS and CDR2 is YYNGEE in the germline V gene. The CDR3 runs 15 residues. V shed 4 bases and J shed 3 bases, with 13 bases lying between them. The CDR3 DNA sequence: TGTGCCAGCAGCCATTCAGGGTTTGACACCGGGGAGCTGTTTTTT. The encoded protein is CASSHSGFDTGELFF.

The V call is TRBV5-1, the J call TRBJ2-2; 8 positions match TRBD1. This CDR3 comprises 16 residues. J lost 5 bases, V lost 4 bases, and 10 bases had no gene match. Germline V CDR1 and CDR2: SGHRS, YFSETQ. The chain's CDR3 is CASSPRTGMVTGELFF. CDR3 nucleotide sequence: TGCGCCAGCAGCCCAAGGACAGGGATGGTGACCGGGGAGCTGTTTTTT.

V and J are TRBV11-2 and TRBJ2-1; D is perhaps TRBD2 (6 bases). This CDR3 comprises 16 residues. The V gene's germline CDR1 is SGHAT and CDR2 FQNNGV. V gave up 0 bases and J gave up 8 bases, with 17 bases separating them. The CDR3 spells CASSLDLLREYHEQFF. CDR3 bases: TGTGCCAGCAGCTTAGATCTGCTCCGGGAGTACCATGAGCAGTTCTTC.

The V and J genes are TRBV9 and TRBJ1-2, with D hard to call. The V gene lost 3 bases and the J gene lost 7 bases, with 19 bases spanning the gap. Germline values: CDR1 SGDLS, CDR2 YYNGEE. This CDR3 is built from 15 residues. CDR3 protein: CASSEAHGKLGGYTF. CDR3 DNA: TGTGCCAGCAGCGAAGCTCATGGGAAACTAGGTGGCTACACCTTC.

The CDR3 region is CAWTRFQETQYF. In DNA, the CDR3 is TGTGCCTGGACCAGATTCCAAGAGACCCAGTACTTC. This chain uses TRBV30 with TRBJ2-5; D gene ambiguous. The germline gives CDR1 GTSNPN, CDR2 SVGIG (reference sequence). V was shortened by 4 bases and J by 1 base, with 7 bases between the two germline ends. The CDR3 extends over 12 amino acids. The whole variable domain, remainder taken from reference TRBV30 and TRBJ2-5, is SQTIHQWPATLVQPVGSPLSLECTVEGTSNPNLYWYRQAAGRGLQLLFYSVGIGQISSEVPQNLSASRPQDRQFILSSKKLLLSDSGFYLCAWTRFQETQYFGPGTRLLVL.

In the case of this clone: The junction differs from germline at one of its ends, possibly a read error. The V gene is TRBV7-9, the J gene TRBJ1-5; 8 bases match TRBD1. CDR1 is SEHNR and CDR2 is FQNEAQ in the germline V gene (reference sequence). This CDR3 has 15 amino acids. The CDR3 nucleotides read TGTGCCAGCGGCTTAGACGGACAGGGTGTTCAGCCCCAGCATTTT. Residues: CASGLDGQGVQPQHF. The full variable domain, its missing parts supplied by reference TRBV7-9 and TRBJ1-5, is DTGVSQNPRHKITKRGQNVTFRCDPISEHNRLYWYRQTLGQGPEFLTYFQNEAQLEKSRLLSDRFSAERPKGSFSTLEIQRTEQGDSAMYLCASGLDGQGVQPQHFGDGTRLSIL.

The chain uses TRBV28 and TRBJ2-3; D is perhaps TRBD1 (6 bases). The germline V gene has CDR1 MDHEN and CDR2 SYDVKM. The V gene lost 7 bases and the J gene lost 0 bases, with 14 bases spanning the gap. The CDR3 is 15 amino acids. DNA for the CDR3: TGTGCCAGCAACCTCCGGACAGCTAGCACAGATACGCAGTATTTT. Amino acid sequence: CASNLRTASTDTQYF. The full variable domain, its missing parts supplied by reference TRBV28 and TRBJ2-3, is DVKVTQSSRYLVKRTGEKVFLECVQDMDHENMFWYRQDPGLGLRLIYFSYDVKMKEKGDIPEGYSVSREKKERFSLILESASTNQTSMYLCASNLRTASTDTQYFGPGTRLTVL.

The V and J genes are TRBV9 and TRBJ2-3; possibly TRBD2 for D (6 bases). This CDR3 has 15 residues. CDR1 and CDR2 (germline): SGDLS, YYNGEE. V lost 0 bases and J 0 bases, leaving 8 bases between the germline ends. CDR3: CASSVGGASTDTQYF. CDR3 in DNA: TGTGCCAGCAGCGTAGGCGGGGCTAGCACAGATACGCAGTATTTT.

V is TRBV2 and J is TRBJ2-3; 8 positions match TRBD2. The CDR3 runs 15 residues. Trimming cost V 4 bases and J 1 base; bases outside gene matches: 4. Germline V gene data show CDR1 as SNHLY and CDR2 as FYNNEI. CDR3 in DNA: TGTGCCAGCAGTGTAACTAGCGGAGGCACAGATACGCAGTATTTT. This codes for CASSVTSGGTDTQYF.

The V and J genes are TRBV5-1 and TRBJ2-5; D perhaps matches TRBD1 (5 bases). Per the germline V gene, CDR1 is SGHRS and CDR2 is YFSETQ. The CDR3 has 13 amino acids. V was clipped by 6 bases and J by 4 bases, with 13 bases between them. CDR3 nucleotide sequence: TGCGCCAGCACACCCCAGGGCTCAGAGACCCAGTACTTC. Its translation is CASTPQGSETQYF.

CDR3 coding DNA: TGTGCCAGCAGTTCCGGGAGAGCCTACGAGCAGTACTTC. It translates to CASSSGRAYEQYF. The V call is TRBV6-1, the J call TRBJ2-7; D is possibly TRBD2 (6 bases). The CDR3 totals 13 residues. The ends were cut back, 5 bases at V and 2 bases at J, with 10 bases in the middle. Germline V gene lookup returns CDR1 MNHNS and CDR2 SASEGT.

CDR3 bases: TGCAGCGTTGACAGGGTACAGTACAATGAGCAGTTCTTC. Translating gives CSVDRVQYNEQFF. V and J are TRBV29-1 and TRBJ2-1, with D possibly TRBD1 on 5 matching bases. Germline V gene lookup returns CDR1 SQVTM and CDR2 ANQGSEA. Between the trimmed V and J ends, which lost 3 bases and 4 bases, there was a span of 10 bases. The CDR3 is 13 amino acids.

This clone occurred a few times. The chain employs TRBV10-3 and TRBJ1-6, with TRBD1 as a possible D gene (6 bases). Trimming cost V 6 bases and J 0 bases, with 6 bases left between them. The CDR3 is made up of 14 amino acids. Germline lookup yields CDR1 ENHRY and CDR2 SYGVKD. CDR3 loop: CAIRDSSYNSPLHF. The CDR3 DNA follows: TGTGCCATCAGGGACAGCTCCTATAATTCACCCCTCCACTTT.